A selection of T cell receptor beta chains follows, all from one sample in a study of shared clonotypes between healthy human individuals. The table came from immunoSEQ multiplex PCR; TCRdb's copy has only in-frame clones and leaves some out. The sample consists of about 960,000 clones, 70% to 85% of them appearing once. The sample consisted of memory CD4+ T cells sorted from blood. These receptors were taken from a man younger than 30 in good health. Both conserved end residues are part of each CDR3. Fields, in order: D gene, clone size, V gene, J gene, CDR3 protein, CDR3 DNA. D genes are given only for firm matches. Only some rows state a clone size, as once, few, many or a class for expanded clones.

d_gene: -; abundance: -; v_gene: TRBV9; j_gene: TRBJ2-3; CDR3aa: CASGARTDTQYF; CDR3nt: TGTGCCAGCGGGGCCAGAACCGATACGCAGTATTTT
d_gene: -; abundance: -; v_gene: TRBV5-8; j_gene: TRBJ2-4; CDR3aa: CASSLAWGPRPGNIQYF; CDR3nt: TGTGCCAGCAGCTTGGCCTGGGGACCTAGGCCGGGGAACATTCAGTACTTC
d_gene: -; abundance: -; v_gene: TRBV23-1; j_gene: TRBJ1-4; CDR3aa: CASSQTVYPTNEKLFF; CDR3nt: TGCGCCAGCAGTCAAACAGTTTACCCAACTAATGAAAAACTGTTTTTT
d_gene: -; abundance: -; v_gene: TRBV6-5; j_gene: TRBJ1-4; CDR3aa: CASMGGSRTNEKLFF; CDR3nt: TGTGCCAGCATGGGAGGGAGTCGGACTAATGAAAAACTGTTTTTT
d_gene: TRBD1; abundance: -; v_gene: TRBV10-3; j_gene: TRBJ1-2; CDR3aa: CAISDRGRAYGYTF; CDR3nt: TGTGCCATCAGTGACAGGGGGCGCGCCTATGGCTACACCTTC
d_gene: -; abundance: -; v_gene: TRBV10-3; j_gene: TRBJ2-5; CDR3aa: CATQAKETQYF; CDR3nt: TGTGCCACTCAGGCAAAAGAGACCCAGTACTTC
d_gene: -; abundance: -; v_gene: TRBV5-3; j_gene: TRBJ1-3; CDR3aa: CARERCAGNTIYF; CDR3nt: TGTGCCAGAGAACGGTGCGCTGGAAACACCATATATTTT
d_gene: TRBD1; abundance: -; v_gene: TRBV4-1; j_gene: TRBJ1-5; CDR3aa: CASSRPGQGARQPQHF; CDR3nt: TGCGCCAGCAGCCGACCGGGACAGGGGGCGAGGCAGCCCCAGCATTTT
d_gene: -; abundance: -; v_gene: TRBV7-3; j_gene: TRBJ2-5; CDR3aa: CASSLRLGGPETQYF; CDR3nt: TGTGCCAGCAGCTTACGATTGGGGGGCCCAGAGACCCAGTACTTC
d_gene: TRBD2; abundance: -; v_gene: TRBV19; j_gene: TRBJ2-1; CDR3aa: CASSIISGGAGIF; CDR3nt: TGTGCCAGTAGTATAATTTCCGGGGGGGCCGGTATCTTC
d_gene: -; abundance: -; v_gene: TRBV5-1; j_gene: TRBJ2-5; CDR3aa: CASSYPGTGETQYF; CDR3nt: TGCGCCAGCAGCTACCCCGGGACTGGAGAGACCCAGTACTTC
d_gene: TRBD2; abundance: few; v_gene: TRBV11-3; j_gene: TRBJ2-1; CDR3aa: CASSVIAGAYEQFF; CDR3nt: TGTGCCAGCAGCGTGATAGCGGGAGCGTATGAGCAGTTCTTC
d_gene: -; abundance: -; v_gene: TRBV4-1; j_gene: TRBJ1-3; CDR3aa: CASSQGGARGPTGNTIYF; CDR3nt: TGCGCCAGCAGCCAAGGGGGGGCCCGGGGCCCTACGGGAAACACCATATATTTT
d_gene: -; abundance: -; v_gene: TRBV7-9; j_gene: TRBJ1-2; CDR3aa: CASSPTFGGGYTF; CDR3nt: TGTGCCAGCAGCCCGACATTCGGTGGCGGCTACACCTTC
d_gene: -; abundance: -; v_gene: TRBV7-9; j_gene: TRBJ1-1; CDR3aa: CASSSTRGPLLAFF; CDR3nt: TGTGCCAGCAGCTCAACCCGTGGTCCTCTCCTTGCTTTCTTT
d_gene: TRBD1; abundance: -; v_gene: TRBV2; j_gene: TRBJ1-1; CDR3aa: CASKRTGAGTEAFF; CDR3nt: TGTGCCAGCAAACGGACAGGGGCTGGGACTGAAGCTTTCTTT
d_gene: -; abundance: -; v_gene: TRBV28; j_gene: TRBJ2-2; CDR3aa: CASSPAIITGELFF; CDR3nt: TGTGCCAGCAGTCCCGCTATTATAACCGGGGAGCTGTTTTTT
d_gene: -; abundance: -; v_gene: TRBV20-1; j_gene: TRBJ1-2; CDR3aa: CSAPNPYGYTF; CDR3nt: TGCAGTGCCCCTAATCCCTATGGCTACACCTTC
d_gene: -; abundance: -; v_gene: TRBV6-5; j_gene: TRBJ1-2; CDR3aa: CASSYSNAVGYTF; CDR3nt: TGTGCCAGCAGTTACTCGAACGCCGTAGGCTACACCTTC
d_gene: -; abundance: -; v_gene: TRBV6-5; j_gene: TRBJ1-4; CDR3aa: CASSYTAREKLFF; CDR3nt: TGTGCCAGCAGTTACACCGCCCGGGAAAAACTGTTTTTT
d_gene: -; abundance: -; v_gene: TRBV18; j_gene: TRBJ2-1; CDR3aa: CASSPPGDTYNEQFF; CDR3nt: TGTGCCAGCTCACCCCCCGGGGACACTTACAATGAGCAGTTCTTC
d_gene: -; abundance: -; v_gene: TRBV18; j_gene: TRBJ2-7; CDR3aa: CASSPLATYEQYF; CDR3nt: TGTGCCAGCTCACCACTAGCAACCTACGAGCAGTACTTC
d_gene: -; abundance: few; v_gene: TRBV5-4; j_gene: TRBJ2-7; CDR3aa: CASSLDHEQYF; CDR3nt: TGTGCCAGCAGCTTGGACCACGAGCAGTACTTC
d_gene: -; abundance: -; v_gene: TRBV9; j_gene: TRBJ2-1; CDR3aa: CASSVLGDYNEQFF; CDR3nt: TGTGCCAGCAGCGTTCTGGGGGACTACAATGAGCAGTTCTTC
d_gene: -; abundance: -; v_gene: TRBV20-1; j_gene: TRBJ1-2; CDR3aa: CSAQGLLGYTF; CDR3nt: TGCAGTGCGCAGGGCTTGCTTGGCTACACCTTC
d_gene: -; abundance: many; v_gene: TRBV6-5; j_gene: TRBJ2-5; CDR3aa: CASSKGPANRAQYF; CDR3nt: TGTGCCAGCAGTAAAGGGCCGGCTAACCGGGCCCAGTACTTC
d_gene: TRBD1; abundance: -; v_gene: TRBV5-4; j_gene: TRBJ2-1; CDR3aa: CASSGTDYNEQFF; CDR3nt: TGTGCCAGCAGCGGGACAGACTACAATGAGCAGTTCTTC
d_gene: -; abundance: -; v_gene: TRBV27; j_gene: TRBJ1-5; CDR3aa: CASSFHARGGNQPQHF; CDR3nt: TGTGCCAGCAGTTTCCACGCGAGGGGTGGTAATCAGCCCCAGCATTTT
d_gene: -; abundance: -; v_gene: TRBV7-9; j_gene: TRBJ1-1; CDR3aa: CASSLMVTEAFF; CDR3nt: TGTGCCAGCAGCTTGATGGTTACTGAAGCTTTCTTT
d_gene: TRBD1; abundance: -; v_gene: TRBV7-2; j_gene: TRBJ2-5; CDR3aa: CASSPDRGQVTQYF; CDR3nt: TGTGCCAGCAGCCCTGACAGGGGACAGGTGACCCAGTACTTC
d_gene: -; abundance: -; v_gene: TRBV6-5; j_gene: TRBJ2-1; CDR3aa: CASRDYNEQFF; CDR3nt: TGTGCCAGCAGGGATTACAATGAGCAGTTCTTC
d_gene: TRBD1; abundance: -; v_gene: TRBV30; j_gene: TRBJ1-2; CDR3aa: CAWSRQGDPYGYTF; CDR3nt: TGTGCCTGGAGTAGACAGGGAGACCCCTATGGCTACACCTTC
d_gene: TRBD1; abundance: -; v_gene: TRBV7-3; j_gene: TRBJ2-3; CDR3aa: CASSPGTGRTDTQYF; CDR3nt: TGTGCCAGCAGCCCCGGGACAGGACGGACAGATACGCAGTATTTT
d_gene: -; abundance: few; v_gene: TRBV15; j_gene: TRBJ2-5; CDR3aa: CATSRRRGAEETQYF; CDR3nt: TGTGCCACCAGCCGCCGAAGGGGGGCCGAAGAGACCCAGTACTTC
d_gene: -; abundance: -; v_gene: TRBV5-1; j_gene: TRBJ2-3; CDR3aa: CASSFGGIPDTQYF; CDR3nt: TGCGCCAGCAGCTTCGGCGGGATCCCAGATACGCAGTATTTT
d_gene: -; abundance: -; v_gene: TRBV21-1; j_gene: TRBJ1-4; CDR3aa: CASSKGRRASEKLFF; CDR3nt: TGTGCCAGCAGCAAAGGGCGGAGGGCTAGTGAAAAACTGTTTTTT
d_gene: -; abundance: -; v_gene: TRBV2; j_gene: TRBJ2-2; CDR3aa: CASSATGPPGELFF; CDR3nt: TGTGCCAGCAGCGCCACCGGCCCCCCCGGGGAGCTGTTTTTT
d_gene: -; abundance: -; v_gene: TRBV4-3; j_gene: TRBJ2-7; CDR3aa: CASSQDRAGLYEQYF; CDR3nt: TGCGCCAGCAGCCAAGATCGGGCGGGCCTCTACGAGCAGTACTTC
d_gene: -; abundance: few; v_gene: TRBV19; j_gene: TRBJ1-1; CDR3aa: CASSSGGALGEAFF; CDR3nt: TGTGCCAGTAGTAGTGGAGGGGCGCTGGGTGAAGCTTTCTTT
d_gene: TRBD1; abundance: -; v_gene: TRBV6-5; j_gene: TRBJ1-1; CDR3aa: CASRRQGRTEAFF; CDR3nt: TGTGCCAGCAGAAGACAGGGCAGGACTGAAGCTTTCTTT
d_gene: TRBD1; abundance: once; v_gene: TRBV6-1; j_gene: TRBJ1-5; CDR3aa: CASSAGTDSNQPQHF; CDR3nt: TGTGCCAGCAGTGCTGGGACAGATAGCAATCAGCCCCAGCATTTT
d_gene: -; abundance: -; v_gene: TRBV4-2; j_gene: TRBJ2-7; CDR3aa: CASSRGAGSSYEQYF; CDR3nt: TGTGCCAGCAGCCGAGGGGCAGGGAGCTCCTACGAGCAGTACTTC
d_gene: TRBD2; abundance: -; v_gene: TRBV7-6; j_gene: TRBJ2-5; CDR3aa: CASSPTRYGGETQYF; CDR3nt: TGTGCCAGCAGCCCGACGCGGTACGGGGGGGAGACCCAGTACTTC
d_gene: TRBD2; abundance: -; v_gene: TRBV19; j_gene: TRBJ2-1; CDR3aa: CASSIWLAGNWANEQFF; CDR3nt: TGTGCCAGTAGTATCTGGCTAGCGGGAAATTGGGCCAATGAGCAGTTCTTC
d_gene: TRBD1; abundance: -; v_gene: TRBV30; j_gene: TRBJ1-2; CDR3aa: CAWSLDRGFYGYTF; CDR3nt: TGTGCCTGGAGCTTAGACAGGGGGTTCTATGGCTACACCTTC
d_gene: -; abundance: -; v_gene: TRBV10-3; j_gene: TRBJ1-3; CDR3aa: CAISSTGLSGNTIYF; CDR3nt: TGTGCCATCAGCTCGACAGGCCTCTCTGGAAACACCATATATTTT
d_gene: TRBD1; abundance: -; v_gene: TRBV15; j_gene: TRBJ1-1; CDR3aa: CATSSGTGGTEAFF; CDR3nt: TGTGCCACCAGCAGTGGGACAGGGGGAACTGAAGCTTTCTTT
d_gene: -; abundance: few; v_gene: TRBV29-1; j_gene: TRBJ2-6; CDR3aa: CSVSSGSGANVLTF; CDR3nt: TGCAGCGTTTCCTCGGGCTCTGGGGCCAACGTCCTGACTTTC
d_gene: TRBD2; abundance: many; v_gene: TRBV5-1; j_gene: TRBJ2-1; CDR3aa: CASSTSSGGHYNEQFF; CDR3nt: TGCGCCAGCAGCACCTCTAGCGGGGGCCACTACAATGAGCAGTTCTTC
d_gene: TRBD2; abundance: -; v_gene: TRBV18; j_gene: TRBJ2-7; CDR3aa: CASSPPAGGYEQYF; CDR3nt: TGTGCCAGCTCACCACCAGCGGGAGGCTACGAGCAGTACTTC
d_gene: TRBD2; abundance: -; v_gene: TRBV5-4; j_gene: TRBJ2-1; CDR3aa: CATQIVGQRGYNEQFF; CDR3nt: TGTGCCACCCAGATTGTGGGGCAGCGGGGTTACAATGAGCAGTTCTTC
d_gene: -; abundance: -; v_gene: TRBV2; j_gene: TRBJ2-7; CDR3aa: CASSEVKGEYF; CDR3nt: TGTGCCAGCAGTGAGGTCAAAGGAGAGTACTTC
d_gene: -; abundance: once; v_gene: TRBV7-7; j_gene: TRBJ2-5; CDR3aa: CASSLSPGQETQYF; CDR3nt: TGTGCTAGCAGCCTCTCCCCGGGACAAGAGACCCAGTACTTC
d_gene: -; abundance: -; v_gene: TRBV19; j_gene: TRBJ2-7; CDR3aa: CASSISGRDGEQYF; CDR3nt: TGTGCCAGTAGTATATCGGGCAGGGACGGCGAGCAGTACTTC
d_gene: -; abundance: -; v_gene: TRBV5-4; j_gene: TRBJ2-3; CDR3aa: CASRGTLSTDTQYF; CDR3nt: TGTGCCAGCAGGGGGACACTTAGCACAGATACGCAGTATTTT
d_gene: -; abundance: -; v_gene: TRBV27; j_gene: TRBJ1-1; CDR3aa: CASSGAWNTEAFF; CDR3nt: TGTGCCAGCAGTGGGGCGTGGAACACTGAAGCTTTCTTT
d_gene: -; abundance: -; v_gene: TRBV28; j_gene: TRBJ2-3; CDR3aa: CATEARAQYF; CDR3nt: TGTGCGACGGAGGCCAGGGCGCAGTATTTT
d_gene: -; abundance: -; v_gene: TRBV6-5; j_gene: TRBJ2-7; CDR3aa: CASSLTGFGEQYF; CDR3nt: TGTGCCAGCAGTCTAACAGGGTTCGGGGAGCAGTACTTC
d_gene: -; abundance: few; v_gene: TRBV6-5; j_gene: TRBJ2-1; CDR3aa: CASSRGQIRINEQFF; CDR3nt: TGTGCCAGCAGCCGCGGACAGATCCGGATCAATGAGCAGTTCTTC